The 20 T cell receptor beta chains below come from one sample, sequenced in a study of T cell responses to AZD1222 COVID-19 vaccine. The assay was immunoSEQ multiplex PCR, and TCRdb's table has in-frame clones only and misses some. The table includes approximately 92,000 clones, nearly 90% detected once. Material: peripheral blood, obtained on day 0 of AZD1222 vaccination. The source of these receptors is an adult in good health.

V gene TRBV27 combines with J gene TRBJ1-2, with D maybe TRBD1 (5 bases). The CDR3 is 14 residues long. The V gene lost 10 bases and the J gene lost 3 bases, with 18 bases spanning the gap. The germline CDR1 and CDR2 sequences are MNHEY and SMNVEV (reference sequence). This CDR3 is CATLNPTEDYGYTF. CDR3 nucleotides: TGTGCCACCCTAAACCCGACAGAAGACTATGGCTACACCTTC.

This chain uses TRBV4-2 with TRBJ2-3; D may be TRBD1 or TRBD2 (5 bases each). CDR1 and CDR2 (germline): LGHNA, YNFKEQ. V lost 4 bases to trimming and J lost 0 bases, with 14 bases between them. The CDR3 has 16 amino acids. The CDR3: CASSPAGDPSTDTQYF. DNA of the CDR3: TGTGCCAGCAGCCCGGCCGGGGACCCTAGCACAGATACGCAGTATTTT.

V is TRBV7-2 and J is TRBJ2-3, with 12 bases identical to TRBD2. The junction had 7 bases not matched to a gene; V was cut back by 4 bases and J by 2 bases. Germline CDR1 reads SGHTA; CDR2 reads FQGNSA. The CDR3 runs to 17 residues. This CDR3 is CASSSLLAGGPTDTQYF. The CDR3 region has the DNA TGTGCCAGCAGCTCCTTACTAGCGGGGGGCCCCACAGATACGCAGTATTTT.

There are a few counts of this clone. The J gene is TRBJ1-1, the V gene TRBV4-3, with D tentatively TRBD1 (5 bases). This CDR3 is 15 amino acids long. The V end was cut by 0 bases, the J end by 4 bases, with 12 bases between. Per the germline V gene, CDR1 is LGHNA and CDR2 is YSLEER. In nucleotides, the CDR3 is TGCGCCAGCAGCCAAGACCCCCAGGGCACCACTGAAGCTTTCTTT. The encoded protein is CASSQDPQGTTEAFF.

The chain uses TRBV7-2 and TRBJ1-1; D gene uncertain. Germline CDR1 SGHTA, CDR2 FQGNSA. V lost 0 bases and J lost 4, with 12 bases in between. This CDR3 spans 15 amino acids. The CDR3 spells CASSLAKDPGTEAFF. The DNA for the CDR3 is TGTGCCAGCAGCTTAGCGAAAGATCCGGGCACTGAAGCTTTCTTT.

The chain combines TRBV11-3 with TRBJ1-1, with D unclear. Deletions cut 3 bases from V and 5 bases from J, with 13 bases between. CDR1 and CDR2 from the germline V gene are SGHNT and YENEEA. The CDR3 runs to 14 residues. CDR3 nucleotide sequence: TGTGCCAGCAGCTTCCGGGTCGGGTCTACTGAAGCTTTCTTT. It specifies CASSFRVGSTEAFF.

This chain joins TRBV27 and TRBJ1-2; D may be TRBD1 (5 bases). V was cut by 7 bases and J by 4 bases, with 19 bases left in between. The CDR3 totals 15 residues. CDR1 is MNHEY and CDR2 is SMNVEV in the germline V gene (reference sequence). CDR3 coding DNA: TGTGCCAGCAAGAATCTCGGGGCTGGACTCTATGGCTACACCTTC. Amino acid sequence: CASKNLGAGLYGYTF.

This sequence joins TRBV19 and TRBJ1-2; D is undetermined. The V gene lost 1 base and the J gene lost 10 bases, with 10 bases spanning the gap. In germline, CDR1 is LNHDA, CDR2 SQIVND (reference sequence). The CDR3 is 12 residues long. CDR3 amino acids: CASSIGAVFYTF. CDR3 sequence (DNA): TGTGCCAGTAGTATAGGTGCAGTATTCTACACCTTC.

The J gene is TRBJ2-2, the V gene TRBV7-8, with 10 bases identical to TRBD2. Germline CDR1 reads SGHVS; CDR2 reads FQNEAQ. J was trimmed by 2 bases and V by 4 bases; bases with no gene match: 4. This CDR3 has 16 residues. The CDR3 nucleotides read TGTGCCAGCAGCTGGGAGCGGGGGGGCAACACCGGGGAGCTGTTTTTT. This codes for CASSWERGGNTGELFF. The complete variable domain, with remaining parts taken from reference TRBV7-8 and TRBJ2-2, reads GAGVSQSPRYKVAKRGQDVALRCDPISGHVSLFWYQQALGQGPEFLTYFQNEAQLDKSGLPSDRFFAERPEGSVSTLKIQRTQQEDSAVYLCASSWERGGNTGELFFGEGSRLTVL.

The V gene is TRBV12-3 or TRBV12-4, the J gene TRBJ1-1, with no clear D. The V end was cut by 5 bases, the J end by 0 bases, with 4 bases between. The CDR3 has 12 amino acids. The CDR3 here is CASSPVNTEAFF. The DNA of the CDR3 is TGTGCCAGCAGTCCCGTGAACACTGAAGCTTTCTTT.

The chain uses TRBV6-2 or TRBV6-3 and TRBJ1-1; the match to TRBD1 covers 7 bases. This CDR3 spans 15 amino acids. The germline CDR1 and CDR2 sequences are MNHEY and SVGEGT. V trimming: 0 bases; J trimming: 8 bases; junction bases outside the gene matches: 9. The CDR3 sequence is CASSYSQTGMAEAFF. CDR3 nucleotides: TGTGCCAGCAGTTACTCTCAGACAGGGATGGCCGAAGCTTTCTTT.

This sequence joins TRBV18 and TRBJ2-5; D might be TRBD2 (6 bases). The CDR3 length is 16 residues. V lost 0 bases to trimming and J lost 4 bases, with 15 bases between them. CDR1 is KGHSH and CDR2 is LQKENI in the germline V gene. DNA of the CDR3: TGTGCCAGCTCACCACCCGGCGGGAAAGGGGTAGAGACCCAGTACTTC. Translated, it gives CASSPPGGKGVETQYF.

The rearrangement uses TRBV12-3 or TRBV12-4 and TRBJ2-2; TRBD2 is a possible D gene (5 bases). V lost 2 bases to trimming and J lost 5 bases, with 6 bases between them. There are 13 residues in the CDR3. The CDR3 is CASSLRGTGELFF. CDR3 sequence (DNA): TGTGCCAGCAGTTTACGGGGTACCGGGGAGCTGTTTTTT.

The chain joins TRBV19 to TRBJ1-1, with 8 bases fitting TRBD1. Germline V gene lookup returns CDR1 LNHDA and CDR2 SQIVND (reference sequence). Germline trimming cut 3 bases from V and 7 bases from J; bases unmatched to any gene: 16. CDR3 length equals 17 residues. The CDR3 spells CASSIRLAPGGGGEAFF. As DNA, the CDR3 is TGTGCCAGTAGTATCAGACTCGCCCCAGGGGGCGGGGGTGAAGCTTTCTTT. Complete variable domain (other parts from reference TRBV19 and TRBJ1-1): DGGITQSPKYLFRKEGQNVTLSCEQNLNHDAMYWYRQDPGQGLRLIYYSQIVNDFQKGDIAEGYSVSREKKESFPLTVTSAQKNPTAFYLCASSIRLAPGGGGEAFFGQGTRLTVV.

Remarks on this clone: Other DNA sequences in this sample translate to the same CDR3. The rearrangement links TRBV29-1 to TRBJ2-2; 7 bases fit TRBD2. V shed 7 bases, J shed 3 bases, and the junction held 8 bases outside the gene matches. Germline V gives CDR1 SQVTM, CDR2 ANQGSEA. The length of the CDR3 is 14 residues. CDR3 nucleotides: TGCAGCGCCACCGGGACTACCTACACCGGGGAGCTGTTTTTT. As protein: CSATGTTYTGELFF.

Here the CDR3 DNA reads TGTGCCAGCAACAGGGGGGCTGGGGCCAACGTCCTGACTTTC. This translates into CASNRGAGANVLTF. The chain combines TRBV7-3 with TRBJ2-6, with TRBD1 matching 8 bases. The CDR3 consists of 14 residues. Germline assignment: CDR1 SGHTA and CDR2 FQGTGA. V shed 7 bases, J shed 2 bases, and the junction held 1 base outside the gene matches. Looking up the rest from reference TRBV7-3 and TRBJ2-6 gives the full variable domain: GAGVSQTPSNKVTEKGKYVELRCDPISGHTALYWYRQSLGQGPEFLIYFQGTGAADDSGLPNDRFFAVRPEGSVSTLKIQRTERGDSAVYLCASNRGAGANVLTFGAGSRLTVL.

This clone occurred once. The chain employs TRBV5-1 and TRBJ2-5, with 9 bases matching TRBD1. The CDR3 covers 17 residues. After removal of 4 bases from V and 2 bases from J, the junction contained 12 bases not matched to a gene. CDR1 and CDR2 from the germline V gene are SGHRS and YFSETQ. Written as DNA, the CDR3 is TGCGCCAGCAGCACGGGACAGGGCGGGTTGAGACAAGAGACCCAGTACTTC. This encodes CASSTGQGGLRQETQYF.

The chain employs TRBV7-2 and TRBJ2-5; no definite D call. The CDR3 consists of 12 residues. Germline CDR1 is SGHTA and CDR2 is FQGNSA. Between the trimmed V and J ends, which lost 5 bases and 4 bases, there was a span of 8 bases. CDR3 bases: TGTGCCAGCAGCCGAGGCGTAGAGACCCAGTACTTC. Residues: CASSRGVETQYF.

The chain links TRBV7-2 to TRBJ1-3; 7 nucleotides agree with TRBD1. With V trimmed by 1 base and J by 4 bases, 7 bases remained unmatched. Looked up from germline, CDR1 is SGHTA and CDR2 is FQGNSA. The CDR3 has 16 residues. The CDR3 nucleotides read TGTGCCAGCAGCTTAGGATTACAGGGGTCAGGAAACACCATATATTTT. It is translated as CASSLGLQGSGNTIYF. The full variable domain, its missing parts supplied by reference TRBV7-2 and TRBJ1-3, is GAGVSQSPSNKVTEKGKDVELRCDPISGHTALYWYRQSLGQGLEFLIYFQGNSAPDKSGLPSDRFSAERTGGSVSTLTIQRTQQEDSAVYLCASSLGLQGSGNTIYFGEGSWLTVV.

The V and J genes are TRBV21-1 and TRBJ2-7; TRBD1 was called by the table and not checked on the DNA. TRBV21-1 represents a pseudogene. This CDR3 has 15 residues. CDR3 region: CASSKVLGGRYEQYF. The CDR3 DNA reads TGTGCCAGCAGCAAAGTTTTAGGGGGCCGTTACGAGCAGTACTTC.